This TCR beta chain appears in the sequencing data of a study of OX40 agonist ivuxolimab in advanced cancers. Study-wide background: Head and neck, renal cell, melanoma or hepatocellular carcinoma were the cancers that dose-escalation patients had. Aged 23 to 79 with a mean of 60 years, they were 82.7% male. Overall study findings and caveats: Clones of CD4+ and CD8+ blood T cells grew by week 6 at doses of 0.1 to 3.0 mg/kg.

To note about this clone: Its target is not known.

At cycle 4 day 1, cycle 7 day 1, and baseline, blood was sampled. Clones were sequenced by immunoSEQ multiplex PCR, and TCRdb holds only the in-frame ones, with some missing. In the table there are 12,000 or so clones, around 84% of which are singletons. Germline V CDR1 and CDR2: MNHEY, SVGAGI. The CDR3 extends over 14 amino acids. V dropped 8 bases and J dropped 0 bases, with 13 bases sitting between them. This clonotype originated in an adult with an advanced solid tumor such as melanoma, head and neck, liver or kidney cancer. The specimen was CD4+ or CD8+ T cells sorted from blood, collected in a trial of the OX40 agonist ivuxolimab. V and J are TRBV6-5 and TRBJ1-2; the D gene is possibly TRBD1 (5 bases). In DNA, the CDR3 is TGTGCCAGCGGACGGGGCGATCCTAACTATGGCTACACCTTC. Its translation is CASGRGDPNYGYTF.